This entry lists 14 T cell receptor beta chains sequenced from one sample in a study of blood T cell repertoires in COVID-19. The repertoire was sequenced with immunoSEQ multiplex PCR; TCRdb's copy has only in-frame clones and lacks some. The sample includes a few hundred thousand clones, 87% of them seen just once. Sequencing was done on a sample of PBMCs or T cells enriched from blood (not recorded which). The origin of the receptors is a woman aged 25 to 45 who had recovered from COVID-19.

The gene calls are TRBV28 and TRBJ2-5, with 8 bases that match TRBD2. The CDR3 covers 13 residues. With 3 bases clipped from V and 4 bases from J, the junction kept 1 base outside the gene matches. The germline V gene has CDR1 MDHEN and CDR2 SYDVKM. CDR3 residues: CASSFGGGETQYF. CDR3 in DNA: TGTGCCAGCAGTTTCGGGGGGGGAGAGACCCAGTACTTC.

The genes are TRBV7-9 and TRBJ1-5; 8 nucleotides agree with TRBD1. There are 14 residues in the CDR3. The V segment lost 4 bases and the J segment 5 bases; nucleotides outside the gene matches: 4. Looked up from germline, CDR1 is SEHNR and CDR2 is FQNEAQ (reference sequence). As DNA, the CDR3 is TGTGCCAGCAGCTACGACAGGGGAGATCAGCCCCAGCATTTT. Protein product: CASSYDRGDQPQHF.

J is TRBJ1-1 and V is TRBV11-2; D may be TRBD1 (6 bases). Looked up from germline, CDR1 is SGHAT and CDR2 is FQNNGV. The CDR3 covers 13 residues. The V and J ends lost 5 bases and 4 bases respectively, with 11 bases between them. The CDR3 DNA follows: TGTGCCAGCAGCCTATCAGGGGCCACTGAAGCTTTCTTT. Protein sequence: CASSLSGATEAFF.

The chain recombines TRBV27 with TRBJ1-2, with D possibly being TRBD1 (5 bases). Trimming pared 8 bases from V and 4 bases from J, leaving 20 bases between. From germline, CDR1 is MNHEY and CDR2 SMNVEV (reference sequence). This CDR3 region has 15 residues. CDR3 loop: CASLGSGQGGYGYTF. For the CDR3, the DNA is TGTGCCAGCCTCGGATCAGGGCAGGGCGGCTATGGCTACACCTTC.

The rearrangement joins TRBV6-5 to TRBJ1-2; no firm D call. Trimming removed 8 bases from V and 0 bases from J, with 16 bases in between. The CDR3 covers 15 residues. The germline V gene encodes CDR1 MNHEY and CDR2 SVGAGI. Here the CDR3 DNA reads TGTGCCAGCTCCCGGCAATTAGGAGCTAACTATGGCTACACCTTC. It codes for CASSRQLGANYGYTF.

The rearrangement uses TRBV9 and TRBJ1-1, with 8 bases aligning to TRBD1. The CDR3 sequence is 15 residues long. CDR1 is SGDLS and CDR2 is YYNGEE in the germline V gene. Germline trimming cut 2 bases from V and 1 base from J; bases unmatched to any gene: 4. The CDR3 here is CASSVSDRGNTEAFF. CDR3 bases: TGTGCCAGCAGCGTTTCAGACAGGGGGAACACTGAAGCTTTCTTT.

This clone was observed a handful of times. The chain combines TRBV5-8 with TRBJ2-1; 9 bases map to TRBD2. V trimming: 2 bases; J trimming: 6 bases; junction bases outside the gene matches: 6. Germline values: CDR1 SGHTS, CDR2 YDEGEE. The CDR3 runs 15 residues. The CDR3 DNA is TGTGCCAGCAGCTTCCGGACTAGCGCCAGCAATGAGCAGTTCTTC. Its translation: CASSFRTSASNEQFF.

The chain recombines TRBV27 with TRBJ2-1, with D possibly matching TRBD2 (5 bases). The CDR3 is made up of 14 amino acids. Trimming shortened V by 7 bases and J by 0 bases, and 10 bases separated the two germline ends. Germline V lookup: CDR1 MNHEY, CDR2 SMNVEV (reference sequence). DNA of the CDR3: TGTGCCAGCAAATTAGGGAGCTCCTACAATGAGCAGTTCTTC. It codes for CASKLGSSYNEQFF.

This rearrangement joins TRBV19 to TRBJ1-1, with no clear D. Germline V CDR1 and CDR2: LNHDA, SQIVND (reference sequence). Trimming removed 4 bases from V and 5 bases from J, with 17 bases in between. The CDR3 is made up of 15 amino acids. CDR3 sequence reads: CASSTLTGVGTEAFF. The CDR3 nucleotides are TGTGCCAGTAGTACACTTACCGGGGTAGGGACTGAAGCTTTCTTT.

The CDR3: CASTPIPGTGSYEQYF. CDR3 in DNA: TGTGCCAGCACCCCAATACCCGGGACAGGGAGCTACGAGCAGTACTTC. V and J are TRBV27 and TRBJ2-7, with TRBD1 identical over 9 bases. This CDR3 contains 16 residues. J lost 3 bases, V lost 7 bases, and 13 bases had no gene match. Germline V gene sequence: CDR1 MNHEY, CDR2 SMNVEV (reference sequence).

The chain recombines TRBV7-9 with TRBJ2-5; unclear D gene. The CDR3 totals 12 residues. Trimming took off 2 bases at V and 7 bases at J, with 8 bases between the two ends. Germline V gene sequence: CDR1 SEHNR, CDR2 FQNEAQ (reference sequence). This CDR3 is CASSLSRPTQYF. The CDR3 nucleotides read TGTGCCAGCAGCTTATCGCGTCCGACCCAGTACTTC.

This clone has a single count. The chain links TRBV7-8 to TRBJ1-1; 9 positions match TRBD1. The germline V gene has CDR1 SGHVS and CDR2 FQNEAQ. Unmatched junction bases numbered 9, after V lost 5 bases and J lost 11 bases. The CDR3 contains 13 residues. CDR3 in amino acids: CASSPRTGAYAFF. The CDR3 coding sequence is TGTGCCAGCAGCCCACGGACAGGGGCGTATGCTTTCTTT.

This chain connects TRBV7-9 to TRBJ1-6; maybe TRBD1 (6 bases). The germline V and J ends were trimmed by 10 bases and 7 bases, with 20 bases remaining between them. This CDR3 is built from 15 residues. CDR1 is SEHNR and CDR2 is FQNEAQ in the germline V gene (reference sequence). The CDR3 sequence: CATDPGRGGNSPLHF. CDR3 nucleotide sequence: TGTGCCACCGACCCCGGCAGGGGTGGCAATTCACCCCTCCACTTT. The entire variable domain, with the rest obtained from reference TRBV7-9 and TRBJ1-6, is as follows: DTGVSQNPRHKITKRGQNVTFRCDPISEHNRLYWYRQTLGQGPEFLTYFQNEAQLEKSRLLSDRFSAERPKGSFSTLEIQRTEQGDSAMYLCATDPGRGGNSPLHFGNGTRLTVT.

The chain combines TRBV29-1 with TRBJ1-2, with 12 bases matching TRBD1. Germline assignment: CDR1 SQVTM and CDR2 ANQGSEA. The CDR3 totals 14 residues. J gave up 3 bases and V 7 bases, and 6 bases lay outside the gene matches. CDR3 protein: CSAPGQGAYYGYTF. The CDR3 region has the DNA TGCAGCGCCCCGGGACAGGGGGCTTACTATGGCTACACCTTC.